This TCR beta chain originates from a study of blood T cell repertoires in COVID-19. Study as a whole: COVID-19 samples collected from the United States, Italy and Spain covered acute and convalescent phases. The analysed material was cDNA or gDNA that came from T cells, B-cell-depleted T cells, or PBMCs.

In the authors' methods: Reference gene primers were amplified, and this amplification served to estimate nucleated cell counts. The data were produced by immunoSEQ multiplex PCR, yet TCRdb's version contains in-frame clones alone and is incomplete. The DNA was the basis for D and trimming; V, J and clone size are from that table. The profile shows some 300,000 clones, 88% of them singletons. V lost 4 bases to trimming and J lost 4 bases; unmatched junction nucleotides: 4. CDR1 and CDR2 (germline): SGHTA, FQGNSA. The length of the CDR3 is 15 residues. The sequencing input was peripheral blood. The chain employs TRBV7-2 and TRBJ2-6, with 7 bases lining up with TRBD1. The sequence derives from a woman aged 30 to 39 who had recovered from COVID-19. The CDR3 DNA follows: TGTGCCAGCAGCTCAACAGGGGCCGGGGCCAACGTCCTGACTTTC. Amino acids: CASSSTGAGANVLTF.